This entry describes one T cell receptor beta chain. The sample comes from a study of T cell changes during pregnancy in multiple sclerosis. In germline, CDR1 is SEHNR, CDR2 FQNEAQ (reference sequence). The CDR3 has 13 residues. V lost 1 base, J lost 5 bases, and 8 bases lay in between. TCRdb's copy holds only in-frame clones and misses some; the assay was immunoSEQ multiplex PCR. The sample records 35,000 to 45,000 clones, around nine tenths being singletons. The specimen was CD8+ T cells from peripheral blood mononuclear cells, collected before pregnancy. The sequence was obtained from a female donor with multiple sclerosis, enrolled in a pregnancy study. J is TRBJ2-5 and V is TRBV7-9; D gene unclear. The CDR3 region is CASSLVLIETQYF. Written as DNA, the CDR3 is TGTGCCAGCAGCTTAGTACTTATTGAGACCCAGTACTTC.